The clone carrying this T cell receptor beta chain was recorded a few times. What it binds is unknown. This sample stems from a study of T-cell reconstitution after alpha-beta-depleted transplantation in children. Findings and caveats of the study: Reported findings indicate that, about two months after transplant, alpha-beta T cells came from several hundred expanded clones, which were derived from non-depleted graft cells. A year post-transplant, T-cell counts and diversity derived mostly from newly produced T cells.

Construction of the TCRbeta library involved unique molecular identifiers. TCRdb redid the calling of the PCR reads with MiXCR, one entry per CDR3 protein. The sample has 80,000 to 100,000 distinct CDR3 sequences, around a quarter seen once. The source material was PBMCs, sampled before TCRalphabeta/CD19-depleted stem cell transplant. This TCR came from a boy aged 2 to 10 with acute lymphoblastic leukemia, due to receive a stem cell transplant.

In DNA, the CDR3 is TGTGCCAGCAGCCTGGACACGGGAACTCATACGCAGTATTTT. As protein: CASSLDTGTHTQYF. The chain couples TRBV11-2 to TRBJ2-3, with D perhaps TRBD1 or TRBD2 (5 bases each). The germline V gene encodes CDR1 SGHAT and CDR2 FQNNGV. The CDR3 length is 14 residues. V lost 5 bases, J lost 7 bases, and 16 bases lay in between. The entire variable domain, with the rest obtained from reference TRBV11-2 and TRBJ2-3, is as follows: EAGVAQSPRYKIIEKRQSVAFWCNPISGHATLYWYQQILGQGPKLLIQFQNNGVVDDSQLPKDRFSAERLKGVDSTLKIQPAKLEDSAVYLCASSLDTGTHTQYFGPGTRLTVL.